The present TCR beta chain was sequenced within a study of CD8+CD57+ T cells in acquired aplastic anemia (dated by TCRdb to the late 2010s). The study in broad terms: Extracted DNA from sorted CD4+ and CD8+ cells averaged approximately 3 ug, ranging from roughly 0.17 to 30 ug. CD8+CD57+ expansion was defined as frequency above the mean frequency observed in healthy subjects.

Genomic DNA was used as template for profiling of TCR beta VDJ combinations and CDR3 sequences. An Illumina HiSeq 2000 was the platform used for TCR repertoire sequencing. Concerning the study's data processing: TRBV/TRBJ rearrangement plots, CDR3 size and DJ length profiles, and Simpson's diversity index were used to assess repertoires. The immunodominant clone was defined as the most abundant DNA sequence in deep sequencing data. CDR3 amino acid sequences were screened for sharing across subjects and compared with published repertoires and the VDJdb database. Starting from the raw public reads, TCRdb applied fastp trimming at Q25, assembled clones with MiXCR and retained in-frame beta chains. Rows with a matching CDR3 protein are joined into one entry that keeps the most common DNA and genes. In this record, the V and J calls reflect TCRdb's handling and not the investigators' own analysis. Across this sample there are more than 200,000 distinct CDR3 sequences, with 40% to 60% seen only once. The ten top clones hold 15% to 20% of the sample.

The table lists this clonotype with many counts. Its antigen specificity is not known. Within one base of it there is no much larger clone, and no base qualities were kept. The patients picked for sequencing were ones in whom flow cytometry had shown an expansion of CD8+CD57+ cells. All patients had severe acquired aplastic anemia diagnosed by International Study of Aplastic Anemia and Agranulocytosis and Camitta criteria. Patients had received no therapy at the time of blood sampling. In the study, sorted CD4+ and CD8+ blood T cells from patients with severe aplastic anemia and from healthy subjects underwent deep sequencing of TCR repertoires. Patients were enrolled under clinicaltrials.gov protocols 00001620, 01623167, 00001397, 00071045, 00081523 and 00961064 in the USA. Ficoll-Paque density gradient centrifugation was used to isolate peripheral blood mononuclear cells. Before DNA was extracted, CD4+ and CD8+ T cells were sorted using either FACS or magnetic beads.

General findings and caveats noted by the study authors: No significant difference in CD8+ Simpson's diversity was found between patients and healthy controls (P=0.060). Although roughly 30 CD8+ CDR3 sequences were shared by patients and controls, these sequences appeared highly expressed in patients and within the immunodominant clones of patients.

Including the terminal cysteine and phenylalanine, the CDR3 comprises 19 residues. Kept here is only the CDR3 DNA, which spans 57 bases and is read in frame from base 1. Here V drops 5 bases and J drops 0 bases, and the junction holds 11 bases not matched to any gene. The germline V gene encodes CDR1 SGHVS and CDR2 FQNEAQ. The receptor's source is a human donor with aplastic anemia. The V and J genes are TRBV7-8 and TRBJ2-4; the central 12 bases match TRBD1. The sample comprised sorted CD4+, CD8+, or CD8+CD57+ T cells (not recorded which) from PBMCs. The DNA is as follows: TGTGCCAGCAGCGCCGGGACAGGGGGCGTAATCCTAGCCAAAAACATTCAGTACTTC. It is translated as CASSAGTGGVILAKNIQYF.